These 30 T cell receptor beta chains share one sample of origin, sequenced in a study of T cell repertoires in ileal Crohn's disease. Clones were read by immunoSEQ multiplex PCR, and TCRdb kept only the in-frame ones, dropping some. The table lists approximately 4,200 clones, roughly 71% of them singletons, with about 16% in the top ten. Sequencing used ileal tissue. Source of these receptors: an adult with Crohn's disease.

This clone was observed a single time. This chain uses TRBV6-1 with TRBJ2-3; 15 positions agree with TRBD2. Germline-derived CDR1 and CDR2 are MNHNS and SASEGT. The CDR3 is made up of 17 amino acids. The junction had 0 bases not matched to a gene; V was cut back by 1 base and J by 1 base. CDR3 nucleotide sequence: TGTGCCAGCAGTGAAGGGACTAGCGGGGGGGGCACAGATACGCAGTATTTT. Its protein product is CASSEGTSGGGTDTQYF.

This sequence joins TRBV7-9 and TRBJ2-1, with 9 bases lining up with TRBD1. V gave up 5 bases and J gave up 7 bases; unmatched junction bases: 12. Per germline, CDR1 SEHNR and CDR2 FQNEAQ (reference sequence). This CDR3 is 16 amino acids long. For the CDR3, the DNA is TGTGCCAGCAGCCCCGAGGGGACAGGGAATCTGAATGAGCAGTTCTTC. The encoded protein is CASSPEGTGNLNEQFF.

CDR3 coding DNA: TGTGCCAGCAGCCCCGGGACTAGCGGTAGCTCCTACGAGCAGTACTTC. Protein: CASSPGTSGSSYEQYF. The chain links TRBV4-2 to TRBJ2-5; 11 bases agree with TRBD2. The J call may be mistaken, given a closer DNA end match to TRBJ2-7. The CDR3 covers 16 residues. Germline V gene lookup returns CDR1 LGHNA and CDR2 YNFKEQ.

This rearrangement joins TRBV11-3 to TRBJ2-2, with D possibly being TRBD1 (5 bases). The CDR3 runs to 17 residues. Germline V gene sequence: CDR1 SGHNT, CDR2 YENEEA. V was trimmed by 4 bases and J by 1 base, leaving 16 bases between them. The CDR3 spells CASSSDGAEKNTGELFF. The CDR3, as DNA: TGTGCCAGCAGCTCCGATGGGGCAGAGAAGAACACCGGGGAGCTGTTTTTT.

The CDR3 loop is CASSLGLTAYEQYF. The CDR3 region has the DNA TGTGCCAGCAGCTTAGGACTTACTGCCTACGAGCAGTACTTC. V and J are TRBV11-2 and TRBJ2-7; D is unresolved. In germline, CDR1 is SGHAT, CDR2 FQNNGV. V was clipped by 1 base and J by 2 bases, with 9 bases between them. CDR3 length: 14 amino acids. Drawing the rest from reference TRBV11-2 and TRBJ2-7, the complete variable domain is EAGVAQSPRYKIIEKRQSVAFWCNPISGHATLYWYQQILGQGPKLLIQFQNNGVVDDSQLPKDRFSAERLKGVDSTLKIQPAKLEDSAVYLCASSLGLTAYEQYFGPGTRLTVT.

The rearrangement joins TRBV12-2 to TRBJ2-5; the table's D call, TRBD2, was not checked against the DNA. TRBV12-2 is a pseudogene segment. The CDR3 has 15 residues. This CDR3 reads CASRLARLAGRTQYF. The CDR3 nucleotides read TGTGCAAGTCGCTTAGCGCGGCTAGCGGGGAGGACCCAGTACTTC.

This clone was seen a few times. J is TRBJ2-7 and V is TRBV13; the match to TRBD1 covers 9 bases. V dropped 5 bases and J dropped 2; count of bases not matched to a gene: 4. The CDR3 has 14 amino acids. Per the germline V gene, CDR1 is PRHDT and CDR2 is FYEKMQ (reference sequence). The CDR3 nucleotides read TGTGCCAGCAGCCGGACAGGGGCTCCCTACGAGCAGTACTTC. As protein: CASSRTGAPYEQYF.

By sample share, this clone is large. V gene TRBV4-1 combines with J gene TRBJ1-4; 7 bases fit TRBD1. This CDR3 spans 16 amino acids. V gave up 0 bases and J gave up 0 bases; unmatched junction bases: 1. Germline assignment: CDR1 MGHRA and CDR2 YSYEKL. The CDR3 DNA sequence: TGCGCCAGCAGCCAAGATCAGGGGGCAACTAATGAAAAACTGTTTTTT. Translating it yields CASSQDQGATNEKLFF.

V usage is TRBV7-9 and J usage is TRBJ1-2; TRBD1 matches at 7 bases. The CDR3 has 15 residues. The junction had 9 bases not matched to a gene; V was cut back by 4 bases and J by 4 bases. Germline V CDR1 and CDR2: SEHNR, FQNEAQ (reference sequence). The CDR3 coding sequence is TGTGCCAGCAGCTCACCTAAGACAGGGATCTATGGCTACACCTTC. It specifies CASSSPKTGIYGYTF.

This rearrangement joins TRBV5-1 to TRBJ2-5; D unresolved. V was pared by 4 bases and J by 5 bases, with 15 bases between. Germline-derived CDR1 and CDR2 are SGHRS and YFSETQ. The CDR3 runs 14 residues. The CDR3 DNA reads TGCGCCAGCAGCCCAAGACTGGATACGGAGACCCAGTACTTC. Amino acids: CASSPRLDTETQYF.

The V gene is TRBV10-3, the J gene TRBJ2-2; possibly TRBD2 for D (6 bases). V was clipped by 4 bases and J by 8 bases, with 8 bases between them. Looked up from germline, CDR1 is ENHRY and CDR2 is SYGVKD. This CDR3 has 12 amino acids. CDR3 region: CAISVSGGELFF. CDR3 nucleotide sequence: TGTGCCATCAGTGTTAGCGGTGGGGAGCTGTTTTTT.

The V gene is TRBV2, the J gene TRBJ1-1; no reliable D call. CDR1 SNHLY and CDR2 FYNNEI come from the germline V gene. This CDR3 comprises 14 residues. V was cut by 4 bases and J by 1 base, with 10 bases left in between. The CDR3 here is CASSVGLGNTEAFF. In DNA form, the CDR3 reads TGTGCCAGCAGTGTGGGCTTGGGGAACACTGAAGCTTTCTTT.

The CDR3 loop is CASTKQGHTEAFF. CDR3 nucleotides: TGCGCCAGCACCAAACAGGGGCACACTGAAGCTTTCTTT. This chain links TRBV5-1 with TRBJ1-1; TRBD1 aligns across 7 bases. V trimming: 6 bases; J trimming: 3 bases; junction bases outside the gene matches: 5. The CDR3 loop spans 13 amino acids. CDR1 SGHRS and CDR2 YFSETQ come from the germline V gene.

CDR3 sequence reads: CASSPGPGYEQYF. In DNA, the CDR3 is TGTGCCAGCAGCCCCGGTCCAGGTTACGAGCAGTACTTC. This sequence joins TRBV7-3 and TRBJ2-7; D is ambiguous. Trimming shortened V by 5 bases and J by 4 bases, and 12 bases separated the two germline ends. Germline V gives CDR1 SGHTA, CDR2 FQGTGA. The CDR3 consists of 13 residues. Combining the CDR3 with reference TRBV7-3 and TRBJ2-7 gives the whole variable domain GAGVSQTPSNKVTEKGKYVELRCDPISGHTALYWYRQSLGQGPEFLIYFQGTGAADDSGLPNDRFFAVRPEGSVSTLKIQRTERGDSAVYLCASSPGPGYEQYFGPGTRLTVT.

This clone came up a few times. This chain uses TRBV9 with TRBJ1-1, with a possible D match to TRBD1 (5 bases). The CDR3 totals 13 residues. Trimming shortened V by 0 bases and J by 6 bases, and 9 bases separated the two germline ends. CDR1 SGDLS and CDR2 YYNGEE come from the germline V gene. The CDR3 region is CASSVDGGAEAFF. The CDR3 DNA sequence: TGTGCCAGCAGCGTAGACGGGGGGGCTGAAGCTTTCTTT.

The DNA of the CDR3 is TGTGCCAGCAGCTCACAGGGGTTGAGGGAGACCCAGTACTTC. Its translation is CASSSQGLRETQYF. This sequence joins TRBV7-9 and TRBJ2-5; 7 nucleotides align to TRBD1. This CDR3 has 14 amino acids. The germline V gene encodes CDR1 SEHNR and CDR2 FQNEAQ (reference sequence). Trimming took 4 bases from V and 5 from J; bases not matched to a gene: 7.

The chain carries TRBV14 and TRBJ1-1, with a possible D match to TRBD1 (5 bases). Trimming pared 2 bases from V and 8 bases from J, leaving 9 bases between. The CDR3 is 12 amino acids. Germline V gene data show CDR1 as SGHDN and CDR2 as FVKESK. The CDR3 is CASSQWGVEAFF. In DNA form, the CDR3 reads TGTGCCAGCAGCCAATGGGGGGTCGAAGCTTTCTTT.

This chain joins TRBV9 and TRBJ2-1; 10 bases line up with TRBD2. The junction had 8 bases not matched to a gene; V was cut back by 0 bases and J by 8 bases. This CDR3 has 16 amino acids. Germline CDR1 is SGDLS and CDR2 is YYNGEE. CDR3 protein: CASSVDISGGIYEQFF. CDR3 in DNA: TGTGCCAGCAGCGTAGATATTAGCGGGGGGATCTATGAGCAGTTCTTC.

The chain couples TRBV29-1 to TRBJ2-7; 10 positions agree with TRBD1. Germline values: CDR1 SQVTM, CDR2 ANQGSEA. V trimming: 5 bases; J trimming: 2 bases; junction bases outside the gene matches: 3. This CDR3 is 13 amino acids long. As DNA, the CDR3 is TGCAGCGTTCGGGACAGGGGACCCTACGAGCAGTACTTC. It is translated as CSVRDRGPYEQYF.

This sequence joins TRBV2 and TRBJ1-6, with D possibly TRBD1 on 5 matching bases. Germline loops: CDR1 SNHLY, CDR2 FYNNEI. V lost 3 bases to trimming and J lost 3 bases, with 9 bases between them. The length of the CDR3 is 15 residues. This chain's CDR3 is CASSEGQGYNSPLHF. In DNA form, the CDR3 reads TGTGCCAGCAGTGAGGGGCAAGGCTATAATTCACCCCTCCACTTT.

This clone is judged medium-sized (0.01 to 0.1%). V usage is TRBV11-1 and J usage is TRBJ1-2; D might be TRBD1 (5 bases). Germline V CDR1 and CDR2: SGHAT, FQDESV (reference sequence). The length of the CDR3 is 17 residues. Trimming cost V 5 bases and J 8 bases, with 27 bases left between them. CDR3 nucleotide sequence: TGTGCCAGCAGCAATTGGGCACCGGACGCCTTAGGGGAAGGCTACACCTTC. Translation gives CASSNWAPDALGEGYTF. Variable domain in full (rest from reference TRBV11-1 and TRBJ1-2): EAEVAQSPRYKITEKSQAVAFWCDPISGHATLYWYRQILGQGPELLVQFQDESVVDDSQLPKDRFSAERLKGVDSTLKIQPAELGDSAMYLCASSNWAPDALGEGYTFGSGTRLTVV.

The chain joins TRBV6-1 to TRBJ2-7; no clear D. Germline loops: CDR1 MNHNS, CDR2 SASEGT. The CDR3 is made up of 13 amino acids. The V gene lost 2 bases and the J gene lost 3 bases, with 8 bases spanning the gap. The CDR3: CASSEITSYEQYF. CDR3 bases: TGTGCCAGCAGTGAAATAACCAGCTACGAGCAGTACTTC.

The chain employs TRBV28 and TRBJ2-2, with 8 bases aligning to TRBD1. The germline V gene encodes CDR1 MDHEN and CDR2 SYDVKM. The V gene end was trimmed by 3 bases and the J gene end by 5 bases; junction bases not matched to a gene: 5. This CDR3 is 15 amino acids long. CDR3 protein: CASSFSGGGTGELFF. As DNA, the CDR3 is TGTGCCAGCAGTTTTTCAGGGGGCGGAACCGGGGAGCTGTTTTTT.

The chain has TRBV10-3 and TRBJ1-5; TRBD1 aligns across 8 bases. Germline V gene lookup returns CDR1 ENHRY and CDR2 SYGVKD. J lost 0 bases, V lost 10 bases, and 8 bases had no gene match. CDR3 length: 15 residues. In DNA, the CDR3 is TGTGCCACTTGGACAGGGAGGAATAGCAATCAGCCCCAGCATTTT. It translates to CATWTGRNSNQPQHF.

The V call is TRBV4-1, the J call TRBJ1-1; D possibly corresponds to TRBD1 (6 bases). CDR1 and CDR2 from the germline V gene are MGHRA and YSYEKL. V lost 4 bases and J lost 4, with 16 bases in between. CDR3 size: 15 residues. The DNA of the CDR3 is TGCGCCAGCAGCCCCCTCGAGACAGGACCCACTGAAGCTTTCTTT. Amino acid sequence: CASSPLETGPTEAFF.

This clone has only a few counts. The sample has other DNA sequences that encode this CDR3 too. The chain has TRBV30 and TRBJ1-2; no clear D gene. This CDR3 has 12 residues. V was clipped by 2 bases and J by 4 bases, with 8 bases between them. Germline V gives CDR1 GTSNPN, CDR2 SVGIG (reference sequence). The CDR3 spells CAWSLGGYGYTF. CDR3 nucleotides: TGTGCCTGGAGTTTGGGAGGCTATGGCTACACCTTC.

The chain links TRBV9 to TRBJ2-5; 9 bases align to TRBD2. Trimming removed 3 bases from V and 5 bases from J; junction bases left unmatched: 26. The CDR3 spans 21 residues. CDR1 and CDR2 from the germline V gene are SGDLS and YYNGEE. The chain's CDR3 is CASSAGKRWGGLAGALETQYF. In DNA, the CDR3 is TGTGCCAGCAGCGCTGGGAAGCGCTGGGGGGGTTTAGCGGGGGCTTTGGAGACCCAGTACTTC.

The chain combines TRBV27 with TRBJ1-1; maybe TRBD1 (5 bases). CDR3 length equals 16 residues. The germline CDR1 and CDR2 sequences are MNHEY and SMNVEV (reference sequence). V was cut by 5 bases and J by 5 bases, with 21 bases left in between. The CDR3 reads CASSLLGGGLSTEAFF. The CDR3 DNA reads TGTGCCAGCAGTCTCCTTGGGGGAGGGTTAAGTACTGAAGCTTTCTTT.

The chain is built from TRBV25-1 and TRBJ1-1; no clear D gene. With 1 base removed from V and 1 base from J, the gap between germline ends came to 13 bases. This CDR3 is 16 amino acids long. Germline-derived CDR1 and CDR2 are MGHDK and SYGVNS. The CDR3, as DNA: TGTGCCAGCAGTGAATCGGGGAACAGAGCGAACACTGAAGCTTTCTTT. Translation gives CASSESGNRANTEAFF.

The chain joins TRBV14 to TRBJ1-1; D ambiguous. This CDR3 contains 11 residues. V was trimmed by 0 bases and J by 8 bases, leaving 4 bases between them. The germline CDR1 and CDR2 sequences are SGHDN and FVKESK. CDR3 sequence (DNA): TGTGCCAGCAGCCAAGAACAGGAAGCTTTCTTT. Amino acids: CASSQEQEAFF.